A single sample is the source of the 11 T cell receptor beta chains below, sequenced in a study of shared clonotypes between healthy human individuals. Produced via immunoSEQ multiplex PCR; TCRdb's table is partial and in-frame only. Seen here are 950,000 to 1,100,000 clones, roughly 75% observed once, and the top ten hold about 1.5%. Sequenced sample: memory CD4+ T cells sorted from blood. Subset given: CD45RA-negative fraction. These receptors were taken from a man aged 18 to 29 in good health.

The gene calls are TRBV30 and TRBJ1-4; 7 bases align to TRBD1. CDR1 is GTSNPN, CDR2 SVGIG, per germline (reference sequence). V dropped 1 base and J dropped 6; count of bases not matched to a gene: 11. The CDR3 loop spans 16 amino acids. The CDR3 reads CAWSATDRVWDEKLFF. Here the CDR3 DNA reads TGTGCCTGGAGTGCCACAGACAGGGTCTGGGATGAAAAACTGTTTTTT. Looking up the rest from reference TRBV30 and TRBJ1-4 gives the full variable domain: SQTIHQWPATLVQPVGSPLSLECTVEGTSNPNLYWYRQAAGRGLQLLFYSVGIGQISSEVPQNLSASRPQDRQFILSSKKLLLSDSGFYLCAWSATDRVWDEKLFFGSGTQLSVL.

The sample holds one count of this clone. CDR3 amino acids: CASSQVSGGTHNEQFF. The CDR3 bases are TGCGCCAGCAGCCAAGTCTCCGGCGGGACCCACAATGAGCAGTTCTTC. The gene calls are TRBV4-1 and TRBJ2-1; maybe TRBD2 (6 bases). Germline V gene data show CDR1 as MGHRA and CDR2 as YSYEKL. This CDR3 region has 16 residues. The V and J ends lost 1 base and 5 bases respectively, with 15 bases between them.

This chain links TRBV9 with TRBJ2-1, with 9 bases aligning to TRBD2. The trim removed 4 bases at V and 3 bases at J, leaving 8 bases unmatched. The length of the CDR3 is 16 residues. Germline V gene lookup returns CDR1 SGDLS and CDR2 YYNGEE. This CDR3 reads CASSLTVSGGYNEQFF. In DNA, the CDR3 is TGTGCCAGCAGCCTAACCGTTAGCGGGGGCTACAATGAGCAGTTCTTC.

This CDR3 reads CASRFRAAPNTEAFF. The CDR3 DNA reads as TGTGCCAGCAGATTCCGGGCGGCTCCGAACACTGAAGCTTTCTTT. The chain uses TRBV6-6 and TRBJ1-1; D gene uncertain. This CDR3 is 15 amino acids long. V lost 6 bases, J lost 1 base, and 15 bases lay in between. Germline values: CDR1 MNHNY, CDR2 SVGAGI (reference sequence).

The chain carries TRBV19 and TRBJ2-1, with TRBD2 as a possible D gene (5 bases). V gave up 8 bases and J gave up 1 base, with 9 bases separating them. Germline V CDR1 and CDR2: LNHDA, SQIVND (reference sequence). The CDR3 is 13 residues long. The CDR3 bases are TGTGCCAGTTGCGGGTCTTCCTACAATGAGCAGTTCTTC. It encodes CASCGSSYNEQFF.

With respect to this clone: The same CDR3 can be traced to other DNA sequences in this sample. The chain couples TRBV30 to TRBJ1-3; D might be TRBD1 (6 bases). Between the trimmed V and J ends, which lost 2 bases and 0 bases, there was a span of 8 bases. The CDR3 length is 14 residues. The germline V gene has CDR1 GTSNPN and CDR2 SVGIG (reference sequence). The CDR3 DNA reads TGTGCCTGGAGTACAGGGAGCTCTGGAAACACCATATATTTT. Translating it yields CAWSTGSSGNTIYF.

The chain combines TRBV11-3 with TRBJ2-1, with D tentatively TRBD1 (6 bases). The germline V gene encodes CDR1 SGHNT and CDR2 YENEEA. The V end lost 3 bases, the J end lost 5 bases, and 8 bases lay between the germline ends. This CDR3 is built from 13 residues. CDR3 amino acids: CASSFGQHNEQFF. CDR3 in DNA: TGTGCCAGCAGCTTCGGACAGCACAATGAGCAGTTCTTC.

The rearrangement links TRBV7-2 to TRBJ1-2; D ambiguous. V shed 5 bases and J shed 0 bases, with 16 bases lying between them. CDR1 and CDR2 from the germline V gene are SGHTA and FQGNSA. This CDR3 has 16 amino acids. In DNA, the CDR3 is TGTGCCAGCAGCCTCAGTGGGCTAGAACCTAACTATGGCTACACCTTC. Its protein product is CASSLSGLEPNYGYTF. Combining the CDR3 with reference TRBV7-2 and TRBJ1-2 gives the whole variable domain GAGVSQSPSNKVTEKGKDVELRCDPISGHTALYWYRQSLGQGLEFLIYFQGNSAPDKSGLPSDRFSAERTGGSVSTLTIQRTQQEDSAVYLCASSLSGLEPNYGYTFGSGTRLTVV.

This chain connects TRBV19 to TRBJ1-6; D not certain. The CDR3 runs 20 residues. With 3 bases removed from V and 0 bases from J, the gap between germline ends came to 21 bases. Germline assignment: CDR1 LNHDA and CDR2 SQIVND (reference sequence). CDR3 residues: CASSIAPGRRISSYNSPLHF. The CDR3 DNA reads TGTGCCAGTAGTATTGCTCCCGGACGGAGAATTAGCTCCTATAATTCACCCCTCCACTTT.

This chain links TRBV7-9 with TRBJ2-1; 14 nucleotides match TRBD2. The ends lost 4 bases at V and 9 bases at J; junction bases unmatched: 8. The V gene's germline CDR1 is SEHNR and CDR2 FQNEAQ (reference sequence). The length of the CDR3 is 16 residues. CDR3 in DNA: TGTGCCAGCAGCTCCCGACTAGCGGGGGGGTTGGGTGAGCAGTTCTTC. It encodes CASSSRLAGGLGEQFF.

CDR3 sequence reads: CASSETDTQYF. CDR3 nucleotides: TGTGCCAGCAGCGAAACAGATACGCAGTATTTT. The V and J genes are TRBV11-3 and TRBJ2-3; no clear D. V shed 5 bases and J shed 3 bases, with 3 bases lying between them. The CDR3 contains 11 residues. Germline lookup yields CDR1 SGHNT and CDR2 YENEEA.